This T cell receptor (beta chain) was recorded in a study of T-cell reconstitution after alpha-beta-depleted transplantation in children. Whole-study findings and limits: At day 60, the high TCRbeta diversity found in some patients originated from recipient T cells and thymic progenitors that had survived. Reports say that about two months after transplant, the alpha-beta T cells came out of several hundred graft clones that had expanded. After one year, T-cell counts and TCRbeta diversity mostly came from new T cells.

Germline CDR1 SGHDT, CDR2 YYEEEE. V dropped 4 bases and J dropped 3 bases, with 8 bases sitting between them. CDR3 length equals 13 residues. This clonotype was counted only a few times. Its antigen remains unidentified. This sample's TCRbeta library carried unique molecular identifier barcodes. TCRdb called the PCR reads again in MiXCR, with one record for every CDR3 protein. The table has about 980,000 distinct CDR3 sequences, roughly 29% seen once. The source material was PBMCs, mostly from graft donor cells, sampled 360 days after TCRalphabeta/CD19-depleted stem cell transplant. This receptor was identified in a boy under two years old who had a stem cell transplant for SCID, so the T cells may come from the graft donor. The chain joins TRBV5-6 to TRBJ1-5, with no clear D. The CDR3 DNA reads TGTGCCAGCAGCATACGTGCCAATCAGCCCCAGCATTTT. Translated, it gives CASSIRANQPQHF. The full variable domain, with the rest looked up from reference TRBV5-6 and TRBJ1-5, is DAGVTQSPTHLIKTRGQQVTLRCSPKSGHDTVSWYQQALGQGPQFIFQYYEEEERQRGNFPDRFSGHQFPNYSSELNVNALLLGDSALYLCASSIRANQPQHFGDGTRLSIL.